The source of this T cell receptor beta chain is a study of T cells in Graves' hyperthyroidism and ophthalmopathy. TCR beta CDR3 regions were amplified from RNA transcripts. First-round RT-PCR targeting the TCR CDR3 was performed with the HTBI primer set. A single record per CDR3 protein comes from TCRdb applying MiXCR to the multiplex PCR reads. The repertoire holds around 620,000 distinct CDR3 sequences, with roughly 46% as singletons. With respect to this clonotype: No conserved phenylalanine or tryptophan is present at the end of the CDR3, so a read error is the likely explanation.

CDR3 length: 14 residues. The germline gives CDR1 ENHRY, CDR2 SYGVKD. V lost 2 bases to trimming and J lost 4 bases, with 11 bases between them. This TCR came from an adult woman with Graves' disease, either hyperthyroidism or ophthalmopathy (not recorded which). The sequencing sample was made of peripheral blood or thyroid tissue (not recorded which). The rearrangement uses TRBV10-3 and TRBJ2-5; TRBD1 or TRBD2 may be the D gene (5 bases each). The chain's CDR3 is CAISEEGWGETQYL. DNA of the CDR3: TGTGCCATCAGTGAGGAGGGGTGGGGAGAGACCCAGTACCTC.